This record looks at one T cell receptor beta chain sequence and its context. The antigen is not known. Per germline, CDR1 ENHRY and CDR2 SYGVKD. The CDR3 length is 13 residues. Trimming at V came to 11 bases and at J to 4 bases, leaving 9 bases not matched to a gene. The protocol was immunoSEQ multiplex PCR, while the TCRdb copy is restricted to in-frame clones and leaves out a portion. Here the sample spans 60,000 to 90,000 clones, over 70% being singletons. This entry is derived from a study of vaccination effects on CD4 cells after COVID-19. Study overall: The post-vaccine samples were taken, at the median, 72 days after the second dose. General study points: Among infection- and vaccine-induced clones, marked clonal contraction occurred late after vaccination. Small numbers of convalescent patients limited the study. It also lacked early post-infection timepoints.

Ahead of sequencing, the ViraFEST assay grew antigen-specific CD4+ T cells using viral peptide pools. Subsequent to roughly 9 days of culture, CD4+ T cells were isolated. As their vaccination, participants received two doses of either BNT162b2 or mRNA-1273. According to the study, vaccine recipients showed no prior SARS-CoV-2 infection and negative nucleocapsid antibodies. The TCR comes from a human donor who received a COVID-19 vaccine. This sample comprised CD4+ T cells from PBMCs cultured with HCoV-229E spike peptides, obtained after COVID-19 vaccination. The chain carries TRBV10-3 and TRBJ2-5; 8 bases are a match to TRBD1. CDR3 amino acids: CAVKGQVVETQYF. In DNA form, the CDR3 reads TGTGCCGTCAAGGGACAGGTTGTAGAGACCCAGTACTTC.